Below are 27 T cell receptor beta chains sequenced from a single sample in a study of blood T cell repertoires in COVID-19. Method: immunoSEQ multiplex PCR; TCRdb's copy keeps in-frame clones and lacks some. Found here are some 490,000 clones, 70% to 90% of them singletons; the top ten hold 3.2%. Input material: peripheral blood. These receptors were taken from a human donor in a cohort sampled during active COVID-19.

The gene calls are TRBV9 and TRBJ1-2; D gene uncertain. V lost 7 bases and J lost 4, with 17 bases in between. There are 14 residues in the CDR3. CDR1 is SGDLS, CDR2 YYNGEE, per germline. In nucleotides, the CDR3 is TGTGCCAGCTCAAACGGCGGAGCTACCTATGGCTACACCTTC. This gives the protein CASSNGGATYGYTF.

The rearrangement links TRBV27 to TRBJ2-6; no clear D. V was clipped by 2 bases and J by 2 bases, with 13 bases between them. Germline lookup yields CDR1 MNHEY and CDR2 SMNVEV (reference sequence). The CDR3 has 17 amino acids. This chain's CDR3 is CASSLSFPRTGANVLTF. The CDR3 DNA is TGTGCCAGCAGTTTAAGTTTTCCGAGAACTGGGGCCAACGTCCTGACTTTC. The full variable domain, completed using reference TRBV27 and TRBJ2-6, is EAQVTQNPRYLITVTGKKLTVTCSQNMNHEYMSWYRQDPGLGLRQIYYSMNVEVTDKGDVPEGYKVSRKEKRNFPLILESPSPNQTSLYFCASSLSFPRTGANVLTFGAGSRLTVL.

About this clone: Within the sample, other DNA sequences also encode this same CDR3. This chain joins TRBV27 and TRBJ1-1; D perhaps matches TRBD1 (5 bases). The germline V gene encodes CDR1 MNHEY and CDR2 SMNVEV (reference sequence). V was trimmed by 3 bases and J by 2 bases, leaving 7 bases between them. CDR3 length equals 13 residues. CDR3: CASSFQGNTEAFF. The CDR3 nucleotides are TGTGCCAGCAGTTTTCAGGGCAACACTGAAGCTTTCTTT.

The genes are TRBV2 and TRBJ1-1, with D possibly TRBD1 on 6 matching bases. The germline V gene encodes CDR1 SNHLY and CDR2 FYNNEI. This CDR3 spans 13 amino acids. Trimming took off 7 bases at V and 1 base at J, with 10 bases between the two ends. The CDR3 sequence: CASILDRNTEAFF. As DNA, the CDR3 is TGTGCCAGCATATTGGACAGGAACACTGAAGCTTTCTTT.

This rearrangement joins TRBV18 to TRBJ1-1; D ambiguous. The germline V gene has CDR1 KGHSH and CDR2 LQKENI. This CDR3 is 14 amino acids long. Trimming pared 4 bases from V and 2 bases from J, leaving 11 bases between. The CDR3 loop is CASSRGLDNTEAFF. Written as DNA, the CDR3 is TGTGCCAGCTCACGAGGACTGGACAACACTGAAGCTTTCTTT.

The chain is built from TRBV19 and TRBJ2-7; TRBD2 matches at 9 bases. The germline V gene encodes CDR1 LNHDA and CDR2 SQIVND (reference sequence). J gave up 6 bases and V 5 bases, and 8 bases lay outside the gene matches. The CDR3 loop spans 14 amino acids. CDR3 in amino acids: CASSSGGRAGEQYF. The CDR3 bases are TGTGCCAGTAGTTCGGGCGGGAGGGCTGGCGAGCAGTACTTC.

This chain links TRBV3-1 (or the pseudogene TRBV3-2) with TRBJ2-1, with TRBD2 matching over 7 bases. There are 15 residues in the CDR3. Germline V gene data show CDR1 as LGHDT and CDR2 as YNNKEL (reference sequence). The V and J ends lost 2 bases and 6 bases, in that order; junction bases with no gene match: 7. This chain's CDR3 is CASSQWREGANEQFF. Written as DNA, the CDR3 is TGTGCCAGCAGCCAATGGAGGGAGGGTGCCAATGAGCAGTTCTTC.

The chain recombines TRBV5-5 with TRBJ2-2; D remains ambiguous. Trimming stripped 2 bases from V and 1 base from J, with 9 bases between. From germline, CDR1 is SGHKS and CDR2 YYEKEE (reference sequence). The CDR3 sequence is 15 residues long. The CDR3 DNA follows: TGTGCCAGCAGCTTAGTCAGACAGAACACCGGGGAGCTGTTTTTT. This sequence encodes CASSLVRQNTGELFF.

V is TRBV5-6 and J is TRBJ2-2, with 9 bases aligning to TRBD1. Per the germline V gene, CDR1 is SGHDT and CDR2 is YYEEEE. The junction had 12 bases not matched to a gene; V was cut back by 7 bases and J by 5 bases. The CDR3 sequence is 16 residues long. CDR3 protein: CASLGQGLSETGELFF. For the CDR3, the DNA is TGTGCCAGCCTCGGACAGGGGTTATCGGAAACCGGGGAGCTGTTTTTT.

V and J are TRBV30 and TRBJ2-3; D is possibly TRBD1 (5 bases). CDR3 length: 16 amino acids. CDR1 is GTSNPN, CDR2 SVGIG, per germline (reference sequence). V gave up 3 bases and J gave up 0 bases, with 16 bases separating them. CDR3 bases: TGTGCCTGGAGCGGACCCCGCAGGGCGAGCACAGATACGCAGTATTTT. It is translated as CAWSGPRRASTDTQYF.

The rearrangement joins TRBV15 to TRBJ2-7, with 7 bases aligning to TRBD2. This CDR3 spans 17 amino acids. Per the germline V gene, CDR1 is LNHNV and CDR2 is YYDKDF (reference sequence). V was pared by 4 bases and J by 2 bases, with 14 bases of the junction left unmatched. CDR3 coding DNA: TGTGCCACCAGCATTAGTGACCCGTGGGGGGGGACCTACGAGCAGTACTTC. It yields the protein CATSISDPWGGTYEQYF.

This chain connects TRBV6-5 to TRBJ1-1; D gene ambiguous. The germline CDR1 and CDR2 sequences are MNHEY and SVGAGI. Trimming removed 6 bases at V and 4 bases at J, with 15 bases between. The CDR3 runs 14 residues. The CDR3 loop is CASRAGELSTEAFF. The CDR3 DNA follows: TGTGCCAGCAGAGCCGGGGAACTTAGCACTGAAGCTTTCTTT.

This clone was detected only a few times. This same CDR3 is encoded by further DNA sequences in the sample. The chain links TRBV5-1 to TRBJ2-7; 12 bases fit TRBD2. Germline CDR1 and CDR2: SGHRS and YFSETQ. After removal of 5 bases from V and 3 bases from J, the junction contained 3 bases not matched to a gene. This CDR3 is 14 amino acids long. CDR3 amino acids: CASSLTSGSYEQYF. Written as DNA, the CDR3 is TGCGCCAGCAGTTTGACTAGCGGGAGCTACGAGCAGTACTTC.

The V and J genes are TRBV20-1 and TRBJ1-4, with D uncertain. V shed 6 bases and J shed 8 bases, with 10 bases lying between them. CDR1 is DFQATT, CDR2 SNEGSKA, per germline (reference sequence). CDR3 length: 11 amino acids. CDR3 region: CSAEGGEKLFF. The CDR3 DNA sequence: TGCAGTGCCGAGGGCGGGGAAAAACTGTTTTTT.

The chain combines TRBV2 with TRBJ1-2; D is undetermined. The V gene's germline CDR1 is SNHLY and CDR2 FYNNEI. The CDR3 totals 13 residues. V dropped 6 bases and J dropped 0 bases, with 8 bases sitting between them. CDR3 loop: CASRAGANYGYTF. Here the CDR3 DNA reads TGTGCCAGCAGGGCGGGAGCTAACTATGGCTACACCTTC.

This chain uses TRBV11-3 with TRBJ2-2; 7 bases line up with TRBD2. The CDR3 is 13 amino acids. Germline trimming cut 6 bases from V and 4 bases from J; bases unmatched to any gene: 2. Germline values: CDR1 SGHNT, CDR2 YENEEA. CDR3 DNA: TGTGCCAGCAGTAGCGGGTCCACCGGGGAGCTGTTTTTT. This codes for CASSSGSTGELFF.

This chain connects TRBV10-3 to TRBJ2-7, with a possible D match to TRBD2 (5 bases). There are 14 residues in the CDR3. V was clipped by 11 bases and J by 0 bases, with 17 bases between them. The germline V gene encodes CDR1 ENHRY and CDR2 SYGVKD. The CDR3 reads CAATTDFSSYEQYF. The DNA of the CDR3 is TGTGCCGCAACGACGGACTTCAGCTCCTACGAGCAGTACTTC.

The chain employs TRBV5-5 and TRBJ2-2; TRBD1 might be the D (5 bases). Germline assignment: CDR1 SGHKS and CDR2 YYEKEE (reference sequence). Trimming cost V 3 bases and J 8 bases, with 14 bases left between them. This CDR3 region has 14 residues. CDR3 protein: CASSSWTFRGELFF. Written as DNA, the CDR3 is TGTGCCAGCAGCTCTTGGACATTCCGGGGGGAGCTGTTTTTT.

This chain links TRBV19 with TRBJ1-4; D uncertain. This CDR3 is built from 14 residues. V lost 9 bases to trimming and J lost 5 bases, with 16 bases between them. Per germline, CDR1 LNHDA and CDR2 SQIVND (reference sequence). In nucleotides, the CDR3 is TGTGCCAGCACCGATCTTACAGCAAATGAAAAACTGTTTTTT. The encoded protein is CASTDLTANEKLFF.

About this clone itself: Other DNA variants within this sample encode the same CDR3. V gene TRBV5-1 combines with J gene TRBJ2-5; 13 positions agree with TRBD2. The CDR3 extends over 15 amino acids. V gave up 2 bases and J gave up 2 bases; unmatched junction bases: 0. CDR1 is SGHRS, CDR2 YFSETQ, per germline. The chain's CDR3 is CASSLLAGGQETQYF. CDR3 coding DNA: TGCGCCAGCAGCTTACTAGCGGGAGGGCAAGAGACCCAGTACTTC.

V usage is TRBV18 and J usage is TRBJ2-7, with a weak D call TRBD1 (6 bases). CDR3 length equals 15 residues. Trimming removed 0 bases at V and 5 bases at J, with 14 bases between. CDR1 is KGHSH and CDR2 is LQKENI in the germline V gene. Here the CDR3 reads CASSPPDRQAHEQYF. The DNA of the CDR3 is TGTGCCAGCTCACCACCGGACAGACAGGCCCACGAGCAGTACTTC.

The genes are TRBV6-5 and TRBJ1-2; possibly TRBD1 for D (5 bases). Germline assignment: CDR1 MNHEY and CDR2 SVGAGI. The CDR3 loop spans 14 amino acids. V was cut by 2 bases and J by 4 bases, with 11 bases left in between. The DNA for the CDR3 is TGTGCCAGCAGTTACAATGGGGGGACCTATGGCTACACCTTC. It codes for CASSYNGGTYGYTF.

The genes are TRBV30 and TRBJ1-4, with D possibly being TRBD1 (6 bases). Germline lookup yields CDR1 GTSNPN and CDR2 SVGIG (reference sequence). CDR3 length: 12 residues. CDR3 protein: CACGQLSEKLFF. The CDR3, as DNA: TGTGCTTGCGGACAGTTGTCAGAAAAACTGTTTTTT.

This rearrangement joins TRBV7-2 to TRBJ1-6; D ambiguous. The V end was cut by 0 bases, the J end by 6 bases, with 9 bases between. Germline CDR1 and CDR2: SGHTA and FQGNSA. The CDR3 covers 15 residues. CDR3 protein: CASSLAYGLNSPLHF. The CDR3 nucleotides read TGTGCCAGCAGCTTAGCGTACGGTCTTAATTCACCCCTCCACTTT.

The genes are TRBV4-1 and TRBJ2-5; 10 bases are a match to TRBD2. The V segment lost 4 bases and the J segment 4 bases; nucleotides outside the gene matches: 9. Germline V CDR1 and CDR2: MGHRA, YSYEKL. CDR3 length: 16 amino acids. The CDR3 is CASSPHASGRGETQYF. The CDR3 nucleotides are TGCGCCAGCAGCCCACATGCTAGCGGGAGAGGAGAGACCCAGTACTTC.

The V gene is TRBV20-1, the J gene TRBJ2-7; TRBD2 aligns across 10 bases. Unmatched junction bases numbered 4, after V lost 3 bases and J lost 2 bases. Germline CDR1 DFQATT, CDR2 SNEGSKA (reference sequence). The CDR3 has 14 amino acids. Here the CDR3 DNA reads TGCAGTGCTAGTGGACTAGCGGTAACCTACGAGCAGTACTTC. It specifies CSASGLAVTYEQYF.

This clone was picked up one time. This chain joins TRBV21-1 and TRBJ1-5; TRBD1 is the table's D call, not checked against the DNA. TRBV21-1 is classified as a pseudogene. The CDR3 has 15 amino acids. DNA of the CDR3: TGTGCCAGCAGCAAAGTGGCAGGGGCGGTTCAGCCCCAGCATTTT. Residues: CASSKVAGAVQPQHF.